One and the same sample provided the 26 T cell receptor beta chains below, sequenced in a study of immune characterization of retroperitoneal liposarcoma. One entry per CDR3 protein, called by TCRdb with MiXCR from the PCR reads. The data contain fewer than 14,000 distinct CDR3 sequences, 27% of them singletons. Sequenced sample: tumor tissue. The receptors were gathered from a male donor with retroperitoneal liposarcoma.

The CDR3 reads CASSGTSGVSEQFF. The CDR3 nucleotides read TGTGCCAGCAGCGGGACTAGCGGGGTGAGTGAGCAGTTCTTC. The J gene is TRBJ2-5, the V gene TRBV12-3 or TRBV12-4; 13 bases are shared with TRBD2. The J call may be mistaken, given a closer DNA end match to TRBJ2-1. This CDR3 has 14 residues.

This clonotype occurred a few times. The chain has TRBV24-1 and TRBJ2-1; 7 nucleotides agree with TRBD1. The J call may be faulty, since TRBJ2-7 better matches the DNA end. CDR3 length equals 15 residues. Germline CDR1 KGHDR, CDR2 SFDVKD. CDR3 DNA: TGTGCCACCAGTGATCCCGGGACAGCTTACAATGAGCAGTACTTC. It is translated as CATSDPGTAYNEQYF.

The gene calls are TRBV27 and TRBJ1-2; no firm D call. The CDR3 spans 15 residues. The V and J ends lost 3 bases and 3 bases respectively, with 14 bases between them. Germline V gives CDR1 MNHEY, CDR2 SMNVEV (reference sequence). CDR3 bases: TGTGCCAGCAGTTTCTTGTCCGACGTTGACTATGGCTACACCTTC. Translation gives CASSFLSDVDYGYTF.

Concerning this clonotype: This CDR3 fails to terminate in the conserved phenylalanine or tryptophan, so it likely reflects a read error. The DNA is left out, because the CDR3 cannot be placed on it with certainty; the CDR3 is given as TCRdb lists it. The V gene is TRBV7-3, the J gene TRBJ2-6; the table names TRBD1, a call not compared with the DNA. Germline loops: CDR1 SGHTA, CDR2 FQGTGA. The CDR3 is 10 residues long, ends included. This CDR3 reads CASSSQPGQG.

On this clonotype: The conserved closing phenylalanine or tryptophan is absent in this CDR3, likely reflecting a read error. The DNA is left out, because the CDR3 cannot be placed on it with certainty; the CDR3 is given as TCRdb lists it. The J gene is TRBJ1-5, the V gene TRBV6-1. The germline V gene has CDR1 MNHNS and CDR2 SASEGT. The CDR3 region is 8 residues in length, termini included. The chain's CDR3 is CAGAPGLA.

This clonotype was seen only a few times. The rearrangement joins TRBV6-1 to TRBJ2-2; 8 positions match TRBD1. The CDR3 contains 14 residues. J lost 1 base, V lost 6 bases, and 1 base had no gene match. Germline CDR1 and CDR2: MNHNS and SASEGT. The CDR3 region is CASRTGVNTGELFF. The CDR3 region has the DNA TGTGCCAGCAGGACAGGGGTGAACACCGGGGAGCTGTTTTTT.

There are many counts of this clonotype. The V and J genes are TRBV11-2 and TRBJ2-3; 10 bases fit TRBD2. V dropped 3 bases and J dropped 1; count of bases not matched to a gene: 1. Looked up from germline, CDR1 is SGHAT and CDR2 is FQNNGV. The CDR3 is 15 amino acids. The CDR3 region is CASSFSGRRTDTQYF. Written as DNA, the CDR3 is TGTGCCAGCAGCTTTAGCGGGAGGCGCACAGATACGCAGTATTTT.

In this sample, this clonotype is large. The rearrangement joins TRBV24-1 to TRBJ2-2; no reliable D call. The germline gives CDR1 KGHDR, CDR2 SFDVKD. Between the trimmed V and J ends, which lost 7 bases and 6 bases, there was a span of 11 bases. This CDR3 spans 13 amino acids. The CDR3 nucleotides read TGTGCCACCAGCGCCCTAGGACCCGGGGAGCTGTTTTTT. This encodes CATSALGPGELFF.

This clonotype occurred many times. CDR3 region: CASSSYRESPSYEQYF. CDR3 sequence (DNA): TGTGCCAGCAGCAGCTATCGGGAGAGCCCCTCCTACGAGCAGTACTTC. The V call is TRBV7-2, the J call TRBJ2-1, with D possibly being TRBD2 (6 bases). The J call may not be correct, given that the DNA end is closer to TRBJ2-7. This CDR3 has 16 amino acids. Germline CDR1 reads SGHTA; CDR2 reads FQGNSA.

J is TRBJ2-1 and V is TRBV11-2; the D gene is possibly TRBD2 (7 bases). The V end was cut by 1 base, the J end by 10 bases, with 17 bases between. Germline CDR1 is SGHAT and CDR2 is FQNNGV. There are 15 residues in the CDR3. The CDR3 sequence is CASSLGRGGIYEQFF. The CDR3 DNA reads TGTGCCAGCAGCTTAGGGAGGGGGGGCATATACGAGCAGTTCTTC. Together with reference TRBV11-2 and TRBJ2-1, the CDR3 gives the full variable domain: EAGVAQSPRYKIIEKRQSVAFWCNPISGHATLYWYQQILGQGPKLLIQFQNNGVVDDSQLPKDRFSAERLKGVDSTLKIQPAKLEDSAVYLCASSLGRGGIYEQFFGPGTRLTVL.

This clonotype showed up many times. The chain joins TRBV10-1 to TRBJ1-3; no clear D gene. Germline loops: CDR1 WNHNN, CDR2 SYGVQD (reference sequence). The CDR3 totals 13 residues. Trimming stripped 4 bases from V and 4 bases from J, with 8 bases between. For the CDR3, the DNA is TGCGCCAGCAGTGCCTTTTCAGGAAACACCATATATTTT. Translating gives CASSAFSGNTIYF.

The rearrangement links TRBV12-3 or TRBV12-4 to TRBJ2-1, with D uncertain. The length of the CDR3 is 15 residues. The V end lost 8 bases, the J end lost 13 bases, and 27 bases lay between the germline ends. The CDR3 nucleotides read TGTGCCAGCGCGCCCATCACTTCCCTTGAGGAGACCCAGTTCTTC. Its translation is CASAPITSLEETQFF.

J is TRBJ2-5 and V is TRBV27, with a weak D call TRBD1 (7 bases). The J call could be wrong; TRBJ2-1 is a better fit for the DNA end. CDR3 length: 16 residues. Germline CDR1 and CDR2: MNHEY and SMNVEV (reference sequence). CDR3 nucleotide sequence: TGTGCCAGCAGCCTATCGACAGGGACTGTCTTCTACGAGCAGTTCTTC. This sequence encodes CASSLSTGTVFYEQFF.

This clonotype has just a few counts. The chain joins TRBV27 to TRBJ2-3; 8 nucleotides line up with TRBD1. V lost 5 bases and J lost 1; bases outside the gene matches: 5. Germline V gene data show CDR1 as MNHEY and CDR2 as SMNVEV (reference sequence). This CDR3 comprises 15 residues. This chain's CDR3 is CASSGPGGGTDTQYF. The CDR3, as DNA: TGTGCCAGCAGTGGTCCAGGGGGCGGCACAGATACGCAGTATTTT.

This clonotype showed up just a few times. The V call is TRBV6-1, the J call TRBJ2-1; tentatively, D is TRBD1 or TRBD2 (5 bases each). Near its end, the DNA agrees better with TRBJ2-7, so the J call may be wrong. The CDR3 sequence is 14 residues long. Germline-derived CDR1 and CDR2 are MNHNS and SASEGT. The CDR3 DNA follows: TGTGCCAGCAGTGAAGCGCTTGGGGGTTACGAGCAGTACTTC. Its protein is CASSEALGGYEQYF.

Worth noting for this clonotype: A read error may account for a junction end that differs from germline. The J gene is TRBJ2-1, the V gene TRBV7-6, with unresolved D. The length of the CDR3 is 14 residues. Germline V gene lookup returns CDR1 SGHVS and CDR2 FNYEAQ. For the CDR3, the DNA is TGTGCTAGCAGCCCCCGGGCTGGCTCCTACGAGCAGTTCTTC. The encoded protein is CASSPRAGSYEQFF.

Ten or more counts support this clonotype. The chain carries TRBV6-1 and TRBJ2-1; D is perhaps TRBD1 or TRBD2 (5 bases each). The CDR3 consists of 11 residues. V lost 6 bases and J 13 bases, leaving 13 bases between the germline ends. In germline, CDR1 is MNHNS, CDR2 SASEGT. In DNA form, the CDR3 reads TGTGCCAGCAGCAGTCCGGGGACCCAGTTCTTC. Amino acid sequence: CASSSPGTQFF.

This clonotype is labeled medium-sized. V gene TRBV7-8 combines with J gene TRBJ2-1; TRBD2 matches at 14 bases. CDR1 is SGHVS and CDR2 is FQNEAQ in the germline V gene. With 5 bases clipped from V and 8 bases from J, the junction kept 8 bases outside the gene matches. The CDR3 has 16 amino acids. CDR3 sequence (DNA): TGTGCCAGCAGCCCGAGACTAGCGGGGGGGATAGATGAGCAGTTCTTC. It is translated as CASSPRLAGGIDEQFF.

V is TRBV7-6 and J is TRBJ1-1, with 8 positions matching TRBD1. The CDR3 is 16 amino acids. CDR1 and CDR2 from the germline V gene are SGHVS and FNYEAQ. The J segment lost 1 base and the V segment lost 5 bases, leaving 9 bases of the junction unmatched. CDR3 sequence: CASSPRTGRRNTEAFF. DNA for the CDR3: TGTGCCAGCAGCCCCCGGACAGGGCGCAGGAACACTGAAGCTTTCTTT.

This clonotype was observed a handful of times. V usage is TRBV4-1 and J usage is TRBJ2-4; 8 bases are shared with TRBD2. This CDR3 spans 13 amino acids. Per the germline V gene, CDR1 is MGHRA and CDR2 is YSYEKL. V was clipped by 1 base and J by 7 bases; unmatched bases: 0. CDR3 in amino acids: CASSQGTSNIQYF. CDR3 sequence (DNA): TGCGCCAGCAGCCAAGGGACTAGCAACATTCAGTACTTC.

This clonotype appeared many times. The chain links TRBV6-1 to TRBJ2-1; 8 nucleotides line up with TRBD2. Near its end, the DNA agrees better with TRBJ2-7, so the J call may be wrong. The CDR3 sequence is 14 residues long. Germline CDR1 MNHNS, CDR2 SASEGT. The CDR3 DNA reads as TGTGCCAGCAGTGAGAGCGGGGGTGTCAATGAGCAGTACTTC. It codes for CASSESGGVNEQYF.

The V gene is TRBV7-2, the J gene TRBJ2-5, with D hard to call. The last part of the DNA fits TRBJ2-7 better; the J call may be wrong. The CDR3 has 16 amino acids. The germline gives CDR1 SGHTA, CDR2 FQGNSA. CDR3 coding DNA: TGTGCCAGCAGCTTAGAGTGGTTTGGGTTCTCCTACGAGCAGTACTTC. Translation: CASSLEWFGFSYEQYF.

The rearrangement joins TRBV12-3 or TRBV12-4 to TRBJ1-6; D unclear. There are 16 residues in the CDR3. Trimming took off 5 bases at V and 19 bases at J, with 30 bases between the two ends. CDR3 in DNA: TGTGCCAGCAGTCCCACGACTAGCGGGAGGTTATACGAGCAGCACTTT. Translating gives CASSPTTSGRLYEQHF.

This clonotype showed up just a few times. The chain uses TRBV11-1 and TRBJ2-1; no clear D. The closer fit of TRBJ2-7 to the DNA end suggests the J call may be wrong. Germline V gene data show CDR1 as SGHAT and CDR2 as FQDESV (reference sequence). The CDR3 runs 15 residues. The CDR3 DNA sequence: TGTGCCAGCAGCTTACAAGGTGATCTCAGAAATGAGCAGTACTTC. Protein product: CASSLQGDLRNEQYF.

The rearrangement joins TRBV11-1 to TRBJ2-1, with 8 bases aligning to TRBD2. CDR1 and CDR2 from the germline V gene are SGHAT and FQDESV (reference sequence). Losses at the gene ends were 5 bases for V and 10 bases for J; bases not matched to a gene: 19. The CDR3 loop spans 17 amino acids. Here the CDR3 reads CASSLQLASGLQGEQFF. CDR3 sequence (DNA): TGTGCCAGCAGCCTACAACTGGCTAGCGGGCTCCAAGGGGAGCAGTTCTTC.

The chain links TRBV6-8 to TRBJ1-1; the match to TRBD1 covers 7 bases. The CDR3 is made up of 14 amino acids. With V trimmed by 6 bases and J by 0 bases, 4 bases remained unmatched. Germline CDR1 reads MNHGY; CDR2 reads SAAAGT. CDR3 in amino acids: CASSRGQMNTEAFF. The DNA of the CDR3 is TGTGCCAGCAGCCGGGGACAGATGAACACTGAAGCTTTCTTT.